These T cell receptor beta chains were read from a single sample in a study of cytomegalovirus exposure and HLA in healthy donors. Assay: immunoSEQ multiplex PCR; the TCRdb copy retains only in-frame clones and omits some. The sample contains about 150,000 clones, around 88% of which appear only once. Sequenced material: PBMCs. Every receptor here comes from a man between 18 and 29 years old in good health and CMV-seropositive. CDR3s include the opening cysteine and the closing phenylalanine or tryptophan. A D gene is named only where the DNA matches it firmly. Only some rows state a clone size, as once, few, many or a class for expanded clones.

CDR3 DNA: TGTGCCAGCTCACAGGGGATGAACACTGAAGCTTTCTTT
CDR3 protein: CASSQGMNTEAFF
V gene: TRBV18
D gene: NA
clone size: NA
J gene: TRBJ1-1

CDR3 DNA: TGCGCCAGCAGCCCTACTTCCGGGAGATCTCGGAGAGAGCAGTACTTC
CDR3 protein: CASSPTSGRSRREQYF
V gene: TRBV4-1
D gene: NA
clone size: NA
J gene: TRBJ2-7

CDR3 DNA: TGTGCCAGTAGTTACGGCAGGGGGCAGGGCTACACCTTC
CDR3 protein: CASSYGRGQGYTF
V gene: TRBV6-5
D gene: TRBD1
clone size: NA
J gene: TRBJ1-2

CDR3 DNA: TGTGCCAGCAGCCCTCGGACACCTCAGGGCTACGAGCAGTACTTC
CDR3 protein: CASSPRTPQGYEQYF
V gene: TRBV16
D gene: NA
clone size: NA
J gene: TRBJ2-7

CDR3 DNA: TGTGCCAGCAGCCCTCGGGACAGTACCCCCCAGCATTTT
CDR3 protein: CASSPRDSTPQHF
V gene: TRBV7-8
D gene: TRBD1
clone size: NA
J gene: TRBJ1-5

CDR3 DNA: TGTGCCAGCAGCTTAAGCGGACTAGCGGGCCGAGGCGAGACCCAGTACTTC
CDR3 protein: CASSLSGLAGRGETQYF
V gene: TRBV7-3
D gene: TRBD2
clone size: once
J gene: TRBJ2-5

CDR3 DNA: TGTGCCTGGATCCGGGACACCACTGAAGCTTTCTTT
CDR3 protein: CAWIRDTTEAFF
V gene: TRBV30
D gene: NA
clone size: NA
J gene: TRBJ1-1

CDR3 DNA: TGTGCCAGCAGTTATAAGCGGGAGGGCACCGGGGAGCTGTTTTTT
CDR3 protein: CASSYKREGTGELFF
V gene: TRBV6-5
D gene: TRBD2
clone size: NA
J gene: TRBJ2-2

CDR3 DNA: TGTGCCAGCAGCTTGGACGGGATCTCCTACGAGCAGTACTTC
CDR3 protein: CASSLDGISYEQYF
V gene: TRBV5-6
D gene: NA
clone size: NA
J gene: TRBJ2-7

CDR3 DNA: TGTGCCAGCAGCTCCGCCGGGAGCCGGGCCACTGAAGCTTTCTTT
CDR3 protein: CASSSAGSRATEAFF
V gene: TRBV13
D gene: NA
clone size: NA
J gene: TRBJ1-1

CDR3 DNA: TGTGCCAGCAGCTTAGAAGCTAGCGGGAGAAGGGAGCAGTACTTC
CDR3 protein: CASSLEASGRREQYF
V gene: TRBV7-8
D gene: TRBD2
clone size: few
J gene: TRBJ2-7

CDR3 DNA: TGTGCCAGCAGCTTGACCGGGACAGGGGAGAAGGGCTACACCTTC
CDR3 protein: CASSLTGTGEKGYTF
V gene: TRBV5-6
D gene: TRBD1
clone size: NA
J gene: TRBJ1-2

CDR3 DNA: TGTGCCAGCAGGACGAAGGGACTCCCACCTGGGGCCAACGTCCTGACTTTC
CDR3 protein: CASRTKGLPPGANVLTF
V gene: TRBV27
D gene: NA
clone size: NA
J gene: TRBJ2-6

CDR3 DNA: TGTGCCAGCAGCCCCTTTACTGGTTCGGGGGGCTACACCTTC
CDR3 protein: CASSPFTGSGGYTF
V gene: TRBV6-6
D gene: NA
clone size: NA
J gene: TRBJ1-2

CDR3 DNA: TGTGCCAGCAGCCTCTATTTAGCGGGAGTCACCGGGGAGCTGTTTTTT
CDR3 protein: CASSLYLAGVTGELFF
V gene: TRBV14
D gene: TRBD2
clone size: NA
J gene: TRBJ2-2

CDR3 DNA: TGTGCCTGGAGCAGGTCCACTAGCACAGATACGCAGTATTTT
CDR3 protein: CAWSRSTSTDTQYF
V gene: TRBV30
D gene: NA
clone size: NA
J gene: TRBJ2-3

CDR3 DNA: TGCAGCGTTGTTCCAAGACTAGCTGATTCCTACGAGCAGTACTTC
CDR3 protein: CSVVPRLADSYEQYF
V gene: TRBV29-1
D gene: TRBD2
clone size: once
J gene: TRBJ2-7

CDR3 DNA: TGCGCCAGCAGCAACCAAGGACTAGCGGGAGGGAGTGCCGGTGAGCAGTTCTTC
CDR3 protein: CASSNQGLAGGSAGEQFF
V gene: TRBV5-1
D gene: TRBD2
clone size: NA
J gene: TRBJ2-1

CDR3 DNA: TGTGCCACCAGCAGAGCGGGGGGCTCGGGAGAGCAGTACTTC
CDR3 protein: CATSRAGGSGEQYF
V gene: TRBV15
D gene: NA
clone size: NA
J gene: TRBJ2-7

CDR3 DNA: TGTGCCAGCATGGAGACAGGGGACACCGGGGAGCTGTTTTTT
CDR3 protein: CASMETGDTGELFF
V gene: TRBV6-5
D gene: TRBD1
clone size: NA
J gene: TRBJ2-2

CDR3 DNA: TGTGCTAGTGGTTTGGTACGTGGAGGTCGGGGGAGGACCTACGAGCAGTACTTC
CDR3 protein: CASGLVRGGRGRTYEQYF
V gene: TRBV12-5
D gene: NA
clone size: NA
J gene: TRBJ2-7

CDR3 DNA: TGTGCCAGCAGCACCGGGACAGGGGGCTATCAGCCCCAGCATTTT
CDR3 protein: CASSTGTGGYQPQHF
V gene: TRBV4-2
D gene: TRBD1
clone size: NA
J gene: TRBJ1-5

CDR3 DNA: TGCGCCAGCAGCTTTGGAGGGGGGGCGAAAAATGAGCAGTTCTTC
CDR3 protein: CASSFGGGAKNEQFF
V gene: TRBV5-1
D gene: NA
clone size: NA
J gene: TRBJ2-1

CDR3 DNA: TGTGCCAGCAGTGAAGGGATAGGGGGCCCGCATTTT
CDR3 protein: CASSEGIGGPHF
V gene: TRBV6-1
D gene: TRBD1
clone size: NA
J gene: TRBJ1-5

CDR3 DNA: TGTGCCAGCCGCAGGGGTCACCTATACAATGAGCAGTTCTTC
CDR3 protein: CASRRGHLYNEQFF
V gene: TRBV2
D gene: NA
clone size: NA
J gene: TRBJ2-1

CDR3 DNA: TGTGCCAGCAGCCAACAGGGTGGGGGCAATCAGCCCCAGCATTTT
CDR3 protein: CASSQQGGGNQPQHF
V gene: TRBV6-1
D gene: NA
clone size: NA
J gene: TRBJ1-5

CDR3 DNA: TGTGCCAGCAGCCCAAGGGCAGGGGGCCTCAATGAGCAGTTCTTC
CDR3 protein: CASSPRAGGLNEQFF
V gene: TRBV7-2
D gene: TRBD1
clone size: NA
J gene: TRBJ2-1

CDR3 DNA: TGTGCCAGCAGCACGAGGTGGACAGGGGATCTATCTGAAGCTTTCTTT
CDR3 protein: CASSTRWTGDLSEAFF
V gene: TRBV11-2
D gene: TRBD1
clone size: NA
J gene: TRBJ1-1

CDR3 DNA: TGTGCCAGCAGCCCGAGGCCTAGCGGGAGAGGGACCGGGGAGCTGTTTTTT
CDR3 protein: CASSPRPSGRGTGELFF
V gene: TRBV7-2
D gene: TRBD2
clone size: NA
J gene: TRBJ2-2

CDR3 DNA: TGTGCCAGCGGGCCCCGGGGGGACGGCTATGGCTACACCTTC
CDR3 protein: CASGPRGDGYGYTF
V gene: TRBV9
D gene: NA
clone size: NA
J gene: TRBJ1-2

CDR3 DNA: TGTGCCAGCAGCTTGCCCGGACTCGGAGAGACCCAGTACTTC
CDR3 protein: CASSLPGLGETQYF
V gene: TRBV5-4
D gene: NA
clone size: NA
J gene: TRBJ2-5

CDR3 DNA: TGCAGCGTTGACAGCGGGGGTACAGATACGCAGTATTTT
CDR3 protein: CSVDSGGTDTQYF
V gene: TRBV29-1
D gene: TRBD2
clone size: NA
J gene: TRBJ2-3